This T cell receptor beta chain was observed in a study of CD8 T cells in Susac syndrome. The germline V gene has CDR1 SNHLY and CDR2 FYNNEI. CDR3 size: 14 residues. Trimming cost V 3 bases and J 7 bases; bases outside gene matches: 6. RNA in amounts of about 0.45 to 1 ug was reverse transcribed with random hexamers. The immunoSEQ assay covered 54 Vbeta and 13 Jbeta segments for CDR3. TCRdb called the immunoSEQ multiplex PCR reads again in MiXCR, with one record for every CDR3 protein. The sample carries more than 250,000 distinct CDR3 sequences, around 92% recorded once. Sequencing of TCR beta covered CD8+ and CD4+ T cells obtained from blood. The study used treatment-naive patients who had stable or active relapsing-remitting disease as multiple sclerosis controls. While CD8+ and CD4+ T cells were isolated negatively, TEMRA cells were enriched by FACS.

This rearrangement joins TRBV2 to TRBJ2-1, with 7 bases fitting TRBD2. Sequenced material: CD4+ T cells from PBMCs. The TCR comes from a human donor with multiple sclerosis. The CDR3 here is CASSEREGNNEQFF. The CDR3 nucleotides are TGTGCCAGCAGTGAGAGGGAGGGCAATAATGAGCAGTTCTTC.